Below, 22 T cell receptor beta chains from the same sample are listed, as sequenced in a study of immune evolution from preneoplasia to lung adenocarcinoma. Assay: immunoSEQ multiplex PCR; the TCRdb copy retains only in-frame clones and omits some. Of around 10,000 clones listed, about four fifths were seen once; the top ten hold around 4.9%. The sample was FFPE minimally invasive lung adenocarcinoma tissue. The receptors here all came from a person between 70 and 80 years old with lung adenocarcinoma. Some clones in this sample may be carry-over from other donors' samples.

J is TRBJ2-7 and V is TRBV6-5, with TRBD1 matching 7 bases. This CDR3 is 13 amino acids long. Trimming cost V 8 bases and J 0 bases; bases outside gene matches: 4. The V gene's germline CDR1 is MNHEY and CDR2 SVGAGI. This CDR3 reads CASRKGASYEQYF. Written as DNA, the CDR3 is TGTGCCAGCCGTAAGGGGGCCTCCTACGAGCAGTACTTC.

The chain combines TRBV7-6 with TRBJ2-2; 13 nucleotides match TRBD2. CDR3 length equals 16 residues. CDR1 is SGHVS and CDR2 is FNYEAQ in the germline V gene. After removal of 5 bases from V and 7 bases from J, the junction contained 7 bases not matched to a gene. The CDR3 protein is CASSLLAGGPGGELFF. CDR3 nucleotides: TGTGCCAGCAGCCTACTAGCGGGAGGGCCCGGCGGGGAGCTGTTTTTT.

In this sample, this clone turned up a few times. CDR3 region: CASRGPLPVEQYF. The CDR3, as DNA: TGTGCCAGCAGGGGGCCACTCCCAGTCGAGCAGTACTTC. The chain carries TRBV6-1 and TRBJ2-7; the D gene is possibly TRBD1 (5 bases). The CDR3 is 13 residues long. Trimming removed 6 bases at V and 6 bases at J, with 15 bases between. Germline V gene data show CDR1 as MNHNS and CDR2 as SASEGT.

The genes are TRBV30 and TRBJ2-1; 7 nucleotides agree with TRBD2. Trimming cost V 7 bases and J 6 bases; bases outside gene matches: 9. Germline lookup yields CDR1 GTSNPN and CDR2 SVGIG (reference sequence). The CDR3 contains 13 residues. The CDR3 spells CAFIRDYVNEQFF. CDR3 nucleotide sequence: TGTGCCTTCATACGGGACTACGTCAATGAGCAGTTCTTC.

The chain employs TRBV2 and TRBJ2-3, with D possibly called TRBD1 or TRBD2 (7 bases each). Germline values: CDR1 SNHLY, CDR2 FYNNEI. Deletions cut 8 bases from V and 6 bases from J, with 15 bases between. CDR3 size: 13 residues. DNA of the CDR3: TGTGCCAGCGTCGCAGGGGGAGGGGATACGCAGTATTTT. It translates to CASVAGGGDTQYF. Using reference TRBV2 and TRBJ2-3 for the parts outside the CDR3, the full variable domain is EPEVTQTPSHQVTQMGQEVILRCVPISNHLYFYWYRQILGQKVEFLVSFYNNEISEKSEIFDDQFSVERPDGSNFTLKIRSTKLEDSAMYFCASVAGGGDTQYFGPGTRLTVL.

The chain links TRBV6-1 to TRBJ1-1; D ambiguous. Germline V gene lookup returns CDR1 MNHNS and CDR2 SASEGT. This CDR3 comprises 8 residues. Trimming left V 9 bases short and J 11 bases short, with 7 bases between. The CDR3: CASETAFF. CDR3 bases: TGTGCCAGTGAAACGGCTTTCTTT.

This clone has a single count. The rearrangement links TRBV28 to TRBJ2-7, with 9 bases aligning to TRBD1. The CDR3 loop spans 14 amino acids. The V gene end was trimmed by 6 bases and the J gene end by 3 bases; junction bases not matched to a gene: 6. Germline V lookup: CDR1 MDHEN, CDR2 SYDVKM. For the CDR3, the DNA is TGTGCCAGCAGGGGGGGACAGGGACGCTACGAGCAGTACTTC. It yields the protein CASRGGQGRYEQYF.

V gene TRBV20-1 combines with J gene TRBJ2-7, with D unclear. This CDR3 comprises 10 residues. From germline, CDR1 is DFQATT and CDR2 SNEGSKA (reference sequence). Trimming left V 6 bases short and J 1 base short, with 4 bases between. The CDR3 sequence: CSAGSYEQYF. The CDR3 DNA is TGCAGTGCGGGTTCCTACGAGCAGTACTTC.

The J gene is TRBJ2-7, the V gene TRBV4-2; 10 positions agree with TRBD1. The germline gives CDR1 LGHNA, CDR2 YNFKEQ. The CDR3 consists of 15 residues. The trim removed 6 bases at V and 0 bases at J, leaving 5 bases unmatched. CDR3 protein: CASSGTGDFSYEQYF. DNA of the CDR3: TGTGCCAGCAGTGGGACAGGGGACTTCTCCTACGAGCAGTACTTC.

The chain joins TRBV11-2 to TRBJ2-1, with D unclear. Germline assignment: CDR1 SGHAT and CDR2 FQNNGV. This CDR3 is 13 amino acids long. Trimming pared 4 bases from V and 4 bases from J, leaving 8 bases between. This chain's CDR3 is CASSWALYNEQFF. As DNA, the CDR3 is TGTGCCAGCAGCTGGGCGCTTTACAATGAGCAGTTCTTC.

This chain links TRBV4-2 with TRBJ2-5, with D possibly being TRBD1 or TRBD2 (5 bases each). The germline V gene encodes CDR1 LGHNA and CDR2 YNFKEQ. The CDR3 extends over 18 amino acids. Trimming took 0 bases from V and 5 from J, leaving 22 bases between them. The CDR3 DNA reads TGTGCCAGCAGCCAAGATGGGGCTAGCCCCAGAAGAGGGGAGACCCAGTACTTC. Translation gives CASSQDGASPRRGETQYF.

The chain joins TRBV2 to TRBJ2-7, with no clear D. Germline V gene lookup returns CDR1 SNHLY and CDR2 FYNNEI. V was shortened by 7 bases and J by 0 bases, with 7 bases between the two germline ends. CDR3 length: 12 residues. The CDR3 bases are TGTGCCAGCACTCTCAACTCCTACGAGCAGTACTTC. This gives the protein CASTLNSYEQYF.

This sequence joins TRBV19 and TRBJ2-5; TRBD1 matches 8 bases. The CDR3 has 15 amino acids. Looked up from germline, CDR1 is LNHDA and CDR2 is SQIVND (reference sequence). V gave up 1 base and J gave up 5 bases; unmatched junction bases: 6. DNA of the CDR3: TGTGCCAGTAGTATAGTGGCAGGGGGCAGGGAGACCCAGTACTTC. Residues: CASSIVAGGRETQYF.

This chain uses TRBV10-1 with TRBJ2-1; the match to TRBD2 covers 10 bases. Germline CDR1 and CDR2: WNHNN and SYGVQD (reference sequence). Germline trimming cut 2 bases from V and 4 bases from J; bases unmatched to any gene: 5. This CDR3 region has 16 residues. CDR3 loop: CASSEIGTSAYNEQFF. In DNA form, the CDR3 reads TGCGCCAGCAGTGAGATAGGGACTAGCGCTTACAATGAGCAGTTCTTC.

The chain uses TRBV2 and TRBJ2-7; maybe TRBD2 (5 bases). Germline loops: CDR1 SNHLY, CDR2 FYNNEI. The CDR3 extends over 15 amino acids. The V end lost 2 bases, the J end lost 2 bases, and 13 bases lay between the germline ends. CDR3 DNA: TGTGCCAGCAGTGAAAGGGAGAAGGGCACCTACGAGCAGTACTTC. This sequence encodes CASSEREKGTYEQYF.

The CDR3 sequence: CASRRPGEQYF. CDR3 sequence (DNA): TGTGCCAGCAGGCGTCCTGGGGAGCAGTACTTC. V is TRBV27 and J is TRBJ2-7; D is unclear. CDR1 and CDR2 (germline): MNHEY, SMNVEV (reference sequence). The CDR3 spans 11 residues. The V end lost 6 bases, the J end lost 7 bases, and 10 bases lay between the germline ends.

The chain combines TRBV19 with TRBJ1-3, with D hard to call. The CDR3 consists of 14 residues. Germline V lookup: CDR1 LNHDA, CDR2 SQIVND (reference sequence). V was pared by 8 bases and J by 0 bases, with 11 bases between. The CDR3 here is CASSLGSSGNTIYF. CDR3 coding DNA: TGTGCCAGTTCTTTGGGGTCCTCTGGAAACACCATATATTTT.

This chain joins TRBV5-1 and TRBJ2-2; D unresolved. The CDR3 runs 14 residues. CDR1 is SGHRS, CDR2 YFSETQ, per germline. V lost 4 bases and J lost 4, with 11 bases in between. In nucleotides, the CDR3 is TGCGCCAGCAGCCCCCTTGTGGGCACCGGGGAGCTGTTTTTT. This encodes CASSPLVGTGELFF. Full variable domain (outside the CDR3, taken from reference TRBV5-1 and TRBJ2-2): KAGVTQTPRYLIKTRGQQVTLSCSPISGHRSVSWYQQTPGQGLQFLFEYFSETQRNKGNFPGRFSGRQFSNSRSEMNVSTLELGDSALYLCASSPLVGTGELFFGEGSRLTVL.

The chain links TRBV6-5 to TRBJ2-6; D not certain. The V and J ends lost 5 bases and 0 bases respectively, with 8 bases between them. The germline V gene has CDR1 MNHEY and CDR2 SVGAGI. This CDR3 has 15 residues. The CDR3 loop is CASSMVGSGANVLTF. In DNA, the CDR3 is TGTGCCAGCAGTATGGTTGGCTCTGGGGCCAACGTCCTGACTTTC.

The chain employs TRBV18 and TRBJ1-1; D remains unclear. V was pared by 2 bases and J by 0 bases, with 4 bases between. Looked up from germline, CDR1 is KGHSH and CDR2 is LQKENI. The CDR3 runs 13 residues. CDR3: CASSPKLNTEAFF. The CDR3 bases are TGTGCCAGCTCACCAAAGCTGAACACTGAAGCTTTCTTT. Full variable domain (missing parts from reference TRBV18 and TRBJ1-1): NAGVMQNPRHLVRRRGQEARLRCSPMKGHSHVYWYRQLPEEGLKFMVYLQKENIIDESGMPKERFSAEFPKEGPSILRIQQVVRGDSAAYFCASSPKLNTEAFFGQGTRLTVV.

This clone appeared a single time. This rearrangement joins TRBV29-1 to TRBJ2-1; 7 bases line up with TRBD1. This CDR3 contains 12 residues. After removal of 4 bases from V and 9 bases from J, the junction contained 6 bases not matched to a gene. Germline CDR1 is SQVTM and CDR2 is ANQGSEA. CDR3 nucleotides: TGCAGCGTTGCAAGACCAGGGGGTGAGCAGTTCTTC. Translated, it gives CSVARPGGEQFF.

The CDR3 DNA is TGTGCCAGCAGACAACAGGGGGCAGGGGGCTACACCTTC. The encoded protein is CASRQQGAGGYTF. The V call is TRBV14, the J call TRBJ1-2; 9 bases are shared with TRBD1. The CDR3 extends over 13 amino acids. CDR1 is SGHDN, CDR2 FVKESK, per germline. The V gene end was trimmed by 6 bases and the J gene end by 8 bases; junction bases not matched to a gene: 7.